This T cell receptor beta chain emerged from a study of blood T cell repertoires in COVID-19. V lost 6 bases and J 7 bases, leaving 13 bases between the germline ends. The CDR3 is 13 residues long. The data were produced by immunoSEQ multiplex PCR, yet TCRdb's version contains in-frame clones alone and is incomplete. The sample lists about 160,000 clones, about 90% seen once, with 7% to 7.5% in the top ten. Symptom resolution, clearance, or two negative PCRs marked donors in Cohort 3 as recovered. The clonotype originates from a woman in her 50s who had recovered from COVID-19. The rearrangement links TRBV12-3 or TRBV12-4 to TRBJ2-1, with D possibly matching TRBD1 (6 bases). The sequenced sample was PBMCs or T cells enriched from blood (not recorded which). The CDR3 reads CASRNRVENEQFF. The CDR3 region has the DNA TGTGCCAGCAGGAACAGGGTCGAGAATGAGCAGTTCTTC.